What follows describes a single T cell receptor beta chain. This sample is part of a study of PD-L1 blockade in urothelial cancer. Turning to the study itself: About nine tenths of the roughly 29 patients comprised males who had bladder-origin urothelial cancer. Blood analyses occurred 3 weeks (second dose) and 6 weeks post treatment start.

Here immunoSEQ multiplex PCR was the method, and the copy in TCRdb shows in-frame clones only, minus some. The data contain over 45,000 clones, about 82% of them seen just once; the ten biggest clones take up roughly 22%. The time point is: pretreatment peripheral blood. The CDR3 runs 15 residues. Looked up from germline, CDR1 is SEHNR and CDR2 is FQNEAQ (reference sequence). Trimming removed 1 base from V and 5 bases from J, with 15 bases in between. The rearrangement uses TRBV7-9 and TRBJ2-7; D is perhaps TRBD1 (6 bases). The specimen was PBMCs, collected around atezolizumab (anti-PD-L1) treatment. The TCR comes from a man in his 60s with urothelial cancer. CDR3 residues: CASSLGGMRGNEQYF. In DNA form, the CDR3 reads TGTGCCAGCAGCTTAGGGGGGATGAGGGGGAACGAGCAGTACTTC.